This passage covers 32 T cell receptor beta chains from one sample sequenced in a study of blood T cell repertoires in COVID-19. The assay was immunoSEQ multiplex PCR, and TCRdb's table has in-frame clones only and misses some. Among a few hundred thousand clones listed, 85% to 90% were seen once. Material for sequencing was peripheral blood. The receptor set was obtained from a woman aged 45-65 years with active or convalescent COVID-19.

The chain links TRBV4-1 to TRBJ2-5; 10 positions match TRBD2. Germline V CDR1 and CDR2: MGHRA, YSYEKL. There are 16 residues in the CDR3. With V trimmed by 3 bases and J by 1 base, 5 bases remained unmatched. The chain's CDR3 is CASSHTRTSGQETQYF. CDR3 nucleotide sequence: TGCGCCAGCAGCCACACCCGGACTAGCGGCCAAGAGACCCAGTACTTC.

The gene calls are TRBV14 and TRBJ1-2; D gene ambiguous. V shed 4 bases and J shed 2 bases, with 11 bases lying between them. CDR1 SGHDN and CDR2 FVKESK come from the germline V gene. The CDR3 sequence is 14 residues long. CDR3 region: CASSPWRANYGYTF. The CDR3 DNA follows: TGTGCCAGCAGCCCCTGGAGAGCGAACTATGGCTACACCTTC.

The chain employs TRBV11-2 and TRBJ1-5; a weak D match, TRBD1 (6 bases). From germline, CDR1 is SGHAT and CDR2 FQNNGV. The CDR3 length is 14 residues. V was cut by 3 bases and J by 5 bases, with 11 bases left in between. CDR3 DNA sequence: TGTGCCAGCAGCTTTTCAGGGGTTTATCAGCCCCAGCATTTT. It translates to CASSFSGVYQPQHF.

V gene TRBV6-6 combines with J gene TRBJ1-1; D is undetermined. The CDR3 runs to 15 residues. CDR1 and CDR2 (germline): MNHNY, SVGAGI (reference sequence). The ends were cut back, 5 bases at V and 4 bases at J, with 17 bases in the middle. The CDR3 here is CASSTPWRESTEAFF. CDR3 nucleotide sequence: TGTGCCAGCAGTACCCCGTGGAGGGAGAGCACTGAAGCTTTCTTT.

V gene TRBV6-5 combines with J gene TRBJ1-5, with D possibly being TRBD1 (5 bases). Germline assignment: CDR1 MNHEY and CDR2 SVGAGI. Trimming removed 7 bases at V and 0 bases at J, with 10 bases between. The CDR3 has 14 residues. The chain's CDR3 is CASIRGLSNQPQHF. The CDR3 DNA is TGTGCCAGCATTAGGGGCCTTAGCAATCAGCCCCAGCATTTT.

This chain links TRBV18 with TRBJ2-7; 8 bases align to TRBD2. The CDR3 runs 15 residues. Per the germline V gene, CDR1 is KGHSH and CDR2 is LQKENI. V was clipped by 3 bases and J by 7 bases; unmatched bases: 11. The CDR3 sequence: CASSPGSLAGQEQYF. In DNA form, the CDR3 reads TGTGCCAGCTCACCGGGTAGTCTAGCGGGTCAAGAGCAGTACTTC.

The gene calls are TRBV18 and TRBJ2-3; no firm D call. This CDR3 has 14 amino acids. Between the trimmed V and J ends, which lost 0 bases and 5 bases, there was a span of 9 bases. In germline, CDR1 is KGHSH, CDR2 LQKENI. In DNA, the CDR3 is TGTGCCAGCTCACCACCTAGTAGTGGAGATACGCAGTATTTT. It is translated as CASSPPSSGDTQYF.

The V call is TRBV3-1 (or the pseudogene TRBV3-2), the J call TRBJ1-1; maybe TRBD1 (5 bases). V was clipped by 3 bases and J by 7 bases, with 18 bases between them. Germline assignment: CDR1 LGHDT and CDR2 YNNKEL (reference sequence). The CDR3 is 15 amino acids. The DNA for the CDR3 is TGTGCCAGCAGCCACCCGAGGCAGGGCTTGAGTGAAGCTTTCTTT. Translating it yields CASSHPRQGLSEAFF.

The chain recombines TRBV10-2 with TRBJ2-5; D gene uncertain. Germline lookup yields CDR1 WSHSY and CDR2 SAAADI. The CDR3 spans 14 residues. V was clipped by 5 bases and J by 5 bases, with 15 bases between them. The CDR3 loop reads CASSPEPNGETQYF. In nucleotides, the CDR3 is TGCGCCAGCAGTCCGGAGCCCAACGGCGAGACCCAGTACTTC.

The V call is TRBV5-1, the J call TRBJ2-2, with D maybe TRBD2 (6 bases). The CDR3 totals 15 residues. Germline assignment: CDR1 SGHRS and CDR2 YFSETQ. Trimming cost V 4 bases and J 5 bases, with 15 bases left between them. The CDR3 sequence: CASSNRRAQTGELFF. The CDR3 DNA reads TGCGCCAGCAGCAACCGGAGGGCTCAAACCGGGGAGCTGTTTTTT.

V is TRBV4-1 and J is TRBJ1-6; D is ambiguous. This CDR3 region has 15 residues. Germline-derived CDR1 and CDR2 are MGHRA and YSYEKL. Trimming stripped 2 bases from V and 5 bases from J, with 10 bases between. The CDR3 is CASSQHGFDNSPLHF. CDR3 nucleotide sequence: TGCGCCAGCAGCCAACACGGGTTCGATAATTCACCCCTCCACTTT.

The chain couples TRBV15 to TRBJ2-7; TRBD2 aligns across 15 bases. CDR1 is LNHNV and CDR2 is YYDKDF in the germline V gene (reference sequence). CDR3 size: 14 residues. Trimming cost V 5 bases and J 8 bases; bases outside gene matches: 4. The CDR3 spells CATSGGLAGGQQYF. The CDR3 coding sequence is TGTGCCACCAGCGGGGGACTAGCGGGAGGTCAGCAGTACTTC.

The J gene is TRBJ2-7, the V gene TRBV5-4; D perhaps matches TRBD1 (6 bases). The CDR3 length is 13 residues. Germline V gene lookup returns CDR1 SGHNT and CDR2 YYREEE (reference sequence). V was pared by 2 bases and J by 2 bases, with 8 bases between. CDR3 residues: CASSLDRTYEQYF. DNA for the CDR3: TGTGCCAGCAGCTTAGACAGGACCTACGAGCAGTACTTC.

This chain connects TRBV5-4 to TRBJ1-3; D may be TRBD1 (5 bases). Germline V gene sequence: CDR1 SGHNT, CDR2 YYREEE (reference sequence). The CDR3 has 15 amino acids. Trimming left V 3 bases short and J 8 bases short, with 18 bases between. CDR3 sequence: CASSSREGSRDTIYF. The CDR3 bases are TGTGCCAGCAGCTCGCGGGAGGGGAGTCGGGACACCATATATTTT.

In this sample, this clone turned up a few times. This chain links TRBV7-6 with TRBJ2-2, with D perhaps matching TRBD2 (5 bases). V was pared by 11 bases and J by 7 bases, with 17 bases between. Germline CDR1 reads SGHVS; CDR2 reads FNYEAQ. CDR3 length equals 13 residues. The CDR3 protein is CAVNREKNGELFF. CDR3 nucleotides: TGTGCCGTCAATAGGGAGAAGAACGGGGAGCTGTTTTTT.

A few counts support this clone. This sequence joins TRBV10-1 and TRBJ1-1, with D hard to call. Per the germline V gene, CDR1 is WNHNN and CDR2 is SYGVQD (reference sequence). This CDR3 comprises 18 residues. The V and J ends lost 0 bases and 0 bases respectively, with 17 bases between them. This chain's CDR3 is CASSESLPLLVMNTEAFF. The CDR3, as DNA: TGCGCCAGCAGTGAGTCACTTCCCCTTCTGGTCATGAACACTGAAGCTTTCTTT.

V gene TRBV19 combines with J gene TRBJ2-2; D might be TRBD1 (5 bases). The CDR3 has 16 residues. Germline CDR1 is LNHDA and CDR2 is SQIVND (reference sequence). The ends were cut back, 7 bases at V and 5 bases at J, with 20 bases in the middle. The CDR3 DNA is TGTGCCAGTAAACCAGCCAGCGCTAGGGGTACCGGGGAGCTGTTTTTT. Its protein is CASKPASARGTGELFF.

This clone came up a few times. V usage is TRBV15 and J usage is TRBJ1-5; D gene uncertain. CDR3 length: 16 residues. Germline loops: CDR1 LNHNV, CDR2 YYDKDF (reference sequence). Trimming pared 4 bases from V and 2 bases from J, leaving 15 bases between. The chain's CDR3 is CATSIGLEGGNQPQHF. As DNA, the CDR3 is TGTGCCACCAGCATTGGGTTAGAGGGCGGCAATCAGCCCCAGCATTTT. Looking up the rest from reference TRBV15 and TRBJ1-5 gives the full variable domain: DAMVIQNPRYQVTQFGKPVTLSCSQTLNHNVMYWYQQKSSQAPKLLFHYYDKDFNNEADTPDNFQSRRPNTSFCFLDIRSPGLGDTAMYLCATSIGLEGGNQPQHFGDGTRLSIL.

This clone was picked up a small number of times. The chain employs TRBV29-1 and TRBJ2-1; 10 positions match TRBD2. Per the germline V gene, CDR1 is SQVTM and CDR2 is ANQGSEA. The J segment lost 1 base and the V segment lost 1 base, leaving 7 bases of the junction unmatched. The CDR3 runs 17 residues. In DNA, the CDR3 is TGCAGCGTTGAAGGTGGACAGCGGGAGGGATCCTACAATGAGCAGTTCTTC. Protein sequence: CSVEGGQREGSYNEQFF.

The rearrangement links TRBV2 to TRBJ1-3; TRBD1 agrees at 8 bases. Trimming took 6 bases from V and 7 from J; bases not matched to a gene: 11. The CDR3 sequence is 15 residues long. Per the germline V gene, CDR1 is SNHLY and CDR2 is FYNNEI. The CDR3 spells CASRDRTGRSNTIYF. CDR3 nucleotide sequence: TGTGCCAGCAGGGACAGGACAGGGAGATCGAACACCATATATTTT.

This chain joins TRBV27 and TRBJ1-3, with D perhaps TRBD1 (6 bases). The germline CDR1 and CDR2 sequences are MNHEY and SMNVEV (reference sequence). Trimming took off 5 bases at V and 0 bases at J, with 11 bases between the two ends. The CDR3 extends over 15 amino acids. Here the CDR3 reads CASSLTGYSGNTIYF. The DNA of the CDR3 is TGTGCCAGCAGTCTGACAGGCTACTCTGGAAACACCATATATTTT.

The CDR3 sequence is CASSQERFYEQYF. Written as DNA, the CDR3 is TGCGCCAGCAGCCAAGAGAGGTTCTACGAGCAGTACTTC. The V gene is TRBV4-3, the J gene TRBJ2-7, with D uncertain. Trimming removed 0 bases from V and 3 bases from J, with 6 bases in between. CDR1 LGHNA and CDR2 YSLEER come from the germline V gene. This CDR3 region has 13 residues.

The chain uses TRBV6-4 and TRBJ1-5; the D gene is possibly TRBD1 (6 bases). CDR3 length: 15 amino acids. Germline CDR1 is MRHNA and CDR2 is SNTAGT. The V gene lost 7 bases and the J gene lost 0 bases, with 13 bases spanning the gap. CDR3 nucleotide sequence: TGTGCCAGCACTCCTAAGGACAGTAGCAATCAGCCCCAGCATTTT. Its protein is CASTPKDSSNQPQHF.

The CDR3 coding sequence is TGTGCCAGCAGCTTGTCCCTCTCCTACGAGCAGTACTTC. Protein: CASSLSLSYEQYF. V is TRBV5-6 and J is TRBJ2-7; D call uncertain. This CDR3 spans 13 amino acids. Trimming stripped 1 base from V and 0 bases from J, with 5 bases between. Looked up from germline, CDR1 is SGHDT and CDR2 is YYEEEE.

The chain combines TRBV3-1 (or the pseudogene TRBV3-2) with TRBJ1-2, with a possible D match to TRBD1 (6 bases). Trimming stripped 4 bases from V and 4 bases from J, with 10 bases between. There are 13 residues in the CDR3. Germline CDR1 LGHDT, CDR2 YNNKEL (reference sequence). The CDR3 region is CASSRTETYGYTF. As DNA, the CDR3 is TGTGCCAGCAGCCGGACAGAGACCTATGGCTACACCTTC.

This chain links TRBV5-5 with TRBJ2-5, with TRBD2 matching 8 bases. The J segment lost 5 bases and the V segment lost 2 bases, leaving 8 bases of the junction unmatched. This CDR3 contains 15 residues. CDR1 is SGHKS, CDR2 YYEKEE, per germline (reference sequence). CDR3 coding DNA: TGTGCCAGCAGCTTCCAAGCGGGGGAGTCGGAGACCCAGTACTTC. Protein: CASSFQAGESETQYF.

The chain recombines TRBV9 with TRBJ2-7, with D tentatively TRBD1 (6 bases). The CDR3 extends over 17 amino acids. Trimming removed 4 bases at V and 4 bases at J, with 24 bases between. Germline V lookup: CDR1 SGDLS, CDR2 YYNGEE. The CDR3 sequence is CASSPRVGRTDTYEQYF. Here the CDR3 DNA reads TGTGCCAGCAGCCCCCGGGTAGGTAGGACAGATACTTACGAGCAGTACTTC.

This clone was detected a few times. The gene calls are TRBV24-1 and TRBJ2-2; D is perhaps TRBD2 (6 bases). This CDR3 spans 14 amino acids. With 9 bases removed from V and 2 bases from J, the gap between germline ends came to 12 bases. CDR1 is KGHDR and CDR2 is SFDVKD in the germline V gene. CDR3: CATATGTNTGELFF. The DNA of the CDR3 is TGTGCCACCGCAACCGGGACTAACACCGGGGAGCTGTTTTTT.

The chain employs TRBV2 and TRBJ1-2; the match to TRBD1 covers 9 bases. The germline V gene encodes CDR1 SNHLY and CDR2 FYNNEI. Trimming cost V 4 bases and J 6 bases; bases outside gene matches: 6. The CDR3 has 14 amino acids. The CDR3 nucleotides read TGTGCCAGCAGTGGGGGACAGGGAGCGGATGGCTACACCTTC. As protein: CASSGGQGADGYTF. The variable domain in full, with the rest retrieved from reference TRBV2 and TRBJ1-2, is EPEVTQTPSHQVTQMGQEVILRCVPISNHLYFYWYRQILGQKVEFLVSFYNNEISEKSEIFDDQFSVERPDGSNFTLKIRSTKLEDSAMYFCASSGGQGADGYTFGSGTRLTVV.

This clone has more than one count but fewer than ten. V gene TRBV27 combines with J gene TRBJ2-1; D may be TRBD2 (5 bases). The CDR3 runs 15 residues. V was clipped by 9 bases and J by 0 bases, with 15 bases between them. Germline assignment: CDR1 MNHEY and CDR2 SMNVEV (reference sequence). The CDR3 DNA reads TGTGCCAGTTGTCGGACTTACAGCTCCTACAATGAGCAGTTCTTC. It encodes CASCRTYSSYNEQFF.

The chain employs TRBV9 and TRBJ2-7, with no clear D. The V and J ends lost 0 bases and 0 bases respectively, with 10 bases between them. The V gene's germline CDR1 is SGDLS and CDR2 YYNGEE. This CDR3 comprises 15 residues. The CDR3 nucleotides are TGTGCCAGCAGCGTAGATATTAGCACCTCCTACGAGCAGTACTTC. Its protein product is CASSVDISTSYEQYF.

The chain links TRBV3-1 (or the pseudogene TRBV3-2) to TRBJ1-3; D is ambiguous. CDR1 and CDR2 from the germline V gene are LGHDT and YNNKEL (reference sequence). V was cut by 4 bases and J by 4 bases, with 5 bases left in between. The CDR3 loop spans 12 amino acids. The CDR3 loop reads CASSLYGNTIYF. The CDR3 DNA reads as TGTGCCAGCAGCCTCTACGGAAACACCATATATTTT.